Listed here are 8 T cell receptor beta chains from one sample, sequenced in a study of CD8 T cells in Susac syndrome (dated by TCRdb to about 2019). Library generation was performed with the immunoSEQ multiplex PCR assay. RNA was extracted with the RNeasy kit and about 0.45 to 1 ug was reverse transcribed using random hexamers. Starting from the raw public reads, TCRdb applied fastp trimming at Q25, assembled clones with MiXCR and retained in-frame beta chains. Every entry covers one CDR3 protein and lists the most common genes and DNA from its rows. In this sample the table shows 210,000 or so distinct CDR3 sequences, about 94% of which occur a single time. Jointly, the top ten make up around 0.16% of the sample. The specimen sequenced was CD4+ T cells from PBMCs. These receptor sequences come from a human donor with Susac syndrome.

V gene TRBV20-1 combines with J gene TRBJ2-3; the D gene is possibly TRBD1 (5 bases). This CDR3 has 13 amino acids. V was cut by 7 bases and J by 1 base, with 12 bases left in between. From germline, CDR1 is DFQATT and CDR2 SNEGSKA (reference sequence). The CDR3 nucleotides read TGCAGTGACAGGCCTAGTGGCACAGATACGCAGTATTTT. Protein product: CSDRPSGTDTQYF.

The rearrangement uses TRBV9 and TRBJ1-5; tentatively, D is TRBD1 (6 bases). The ends were cut back, 3 bases at V and 4 bases at J, with 11 bases in the middle. The CDR3 length is 14 residues. Per the germline V gene, CDR1 is SGDLS and CDR2 is YYNGEE. CDR3 residues: CASSGGLENQPQHF. In nucleotides, the CDR3 is TGTGCCAGCAGCGGGGGGCTGGAAAATCAGCCCCAGCATTTT.

This chain joins TRBV7-2 and TRBJ2-7; no clear D. Trimming removed 5 bases at V and 6 bases at J, with 8 bases between. Germline V gene data show CDR1 as SGHTA and CDR2 as FQGNSA. The CDR3 covers 11 residues. CDR3 sequence (DNA): TGTGCCAGCAGCCTGACACCCGAGCAGTACTTC. Translated: CASSLTPEQYF.

This chain links TRBV29-1 with TRBJ2-4; 9 bases fit TRBD1. V shed 4 bases, J shed 4 bases, and the junction held 5 bases outside the gene matches. The germline V gene has CDR1 SQVTM and CDR2 ANQGSEA. The CDR3 spans 14 residues. The CDR3 coding sequence is TGCAGCGTTGTGTCAGGGACAGGGAAAAACATTCAGTACTTC. It encodes CSVVSGTGKNIQYF.

The chain carries TRBV12-3 or TRBV12-4 and TRBJ1-2, with a tentative D call TRBD1 (6 bases). Trimming left V 3 bases short and J 10 bases short, with 12 bases between. This CDR3 has 12 residues. As DNA, the CDR3 is TGTGCCAGCAGTTTTACGGACAGTGACTACACCTTC. Translation gives CASSFTDSDYTF.

This clonotype was detected a few times. This chain connects TRBV19 to TRBJ2-7; no clear D. This CDR3 has 15 residues. V was trimmed by 4 bases and J by 1 base, leaving 14 bases between them. The germline CDR1 and CDR2 sequences are LNHDA and SQIVND (reference sequence). The CDR3 DNA reads TGTGCCAGTAGTACCCGGTCGCCGTATTCCTACGAGCAGTACTTC. Protein product: CASSTRSPYSYEQYF.

This chain links TRBV20-1 with TRBJ1-1; D is unclear. Trimming left V 8 bases short and J 0 bases short, with 19 bases between. Germline lookup yields CDR1 DFQATT and CDR2 SNEGSKA (reference sequence). This CDR3 has 15 residues. The DNA for the CDR3 is TGCAGTAAGTGGCACCTAACCCTCATGAACACTGAAGCTTTCTTT. This gives the protein CSKWHLTLMNTEAFF.

This sequence joins TRBV7-2 and TRBJ1-2; 7 bases match TRBD1. The CDR3 spans 17 residues. CDR1 SGHTA and CDR2 FQGNSA come from the germline V gene. V shed 2 bases and J 5 bases; nucleotides not matched to a gene: 14. The CDR3: CASSLSGTGATVYGYTF. CDR3 bases: TGTGCCAGCAGCTTATCAGGAACAGGGGCCACCGTTTATGGCTACACCTTC.